Below, 6 T cell receptor beta chains from the same sample are listed, as sequenced in a study of CD8 T cell repertoires and HIV-1 epitope variants. Repertoires were generated with immunoSEQ multiplex PCR, while TCRdb's copy carries only in-frame clones and drops some. This sample has 80,000 to 95,000 clones, with around 75% found just once. Specimen: uncultured baseline CD8+ T cells from peripheral blood mononuclear cells (PBMCs). The receptors come from a male donor with HIV.

Remarks on this clone: The conserved phenylalanine or tryptophan is not found at the CDR3 terminus, so this likely reflects a read error. This sequence joins TRBV5-1 and TRBJ2-3; D is undetermined. The CDR3 extends over 15 amino acids. V was trimmed by 4 bases and J by 2 bases, leaving 14 bases between them. The germline V gene encodes CDR1 SGHRS and CDR2 YFSETQ. The DNA for the CDR3 is TGCGCCAGCAGCCCCGGAGCACCGGTCACAGATACGCAGTATTCT. Its translation is CASSPGAPVTDTQYS.

This sequence joins TRBV14 and TRBJ2-6; the D gene is possibly TRBD2 (6 bases). This CDR3 has 17 residues. Trimming removed 4 bases from V and 2 bases from J, with 15 bases in between. The germline V gene encodes CDR1 SGHDN and CDR2 FVKESK. The chain's CDR3 is CASSPHRRGPGANVLTF. The CDR3 DNA reads TGTGCCAGCAGCCCCCACAGGAGGGGCCCTGGGGCCAACGTCCTGACTTTC.

The V and J genes are TRBV6-5 and TRBJ1-1; D remains ambiguous. The CDR3 is 15 residues long. The germline gives CDR1 MNHEY, CDR2 SVGAGI. With 2 bases removed from V and 1 base from J, the gap between germline ends came to 11 bases. The CDR3 DNA follows: TGTGCCAGCAGTTACCAAGACTACGCGAACACTGAAGCTTTCTTT. Amino acids: CASSYQDYANTEAFF.

The chain recombines TRBV6-1 with TRBJ2-7; maybe TRBD1 (6 bases). V was shortened by 7 bases and J by 2 bases, with 18 bases between the two germline ends. CDR3 size: 15 residues. The germline CDR1 and CDR2 sequences are MNHNS and SASEGT. This CDR3 is CASTTKETGAYEQYF. The CDR3 nucleotides are TGTGCCAGCACCACGAAGGAGACAGGAGCCTACGAGCAGTACTTC.

The chain links TRBV2 to TRBJ1-4; no clear D gene. Trimming stripped 6 bases from V and 7 bases from J, with 9 bases between. The CDR3 has 12 residues. Per the germline V gene, CDR1 is SNHLY and CDR2 is FYNNEI. CDR3 loop: CASRESGEKLFF. The DNA of the CDR3 is TGTGCCAGCAGGGAGTCCGGTGAAAAACTGTTTTTT.

The rearrangement joins TRBV4-2 to TRBJ2-1; the match to TRBD2 covers 8 bases. The CDR3 contains 15 residues. The germline gives CDR1 LGHNA, CDR2 YNFKEQ. With 0 bases clipped from V and 5 bases from J, the junction kept 3 bases outside the gene matches. CDR3 DNA sequence: TGTGCCAGCAGCCAAGATGGGACTAGTAACAATGAGCAGTTCTTC. Its protein product is CASSQDGTSNNEQFF.